This TCR beta chain is drawn from a study of long-term antiretroviral therapy in people with HIV. Study results and caveats: Increased diversity was seen after ART, yet it remained lower than in transplant donor controls. All blood samples came from the years 2004 to 2017, possibly under older ART regimens.

This clone was observed a single time. Its matching antigen is unknown. Germline V lookup: CDR1 SGHRS, CDR2 YFSETQ. This CDR3 spans 15 amino acids. V was pared by 3 bases and J by 1 base, with 5 bases of the junction left unmatched. Assay version v3.0 of immunoSEQ was used, and it was run at survey level. For every sample, sequencing targeted roughly 40,000-55,000 T-cell genomes. Sequencing used immunoSEQ multiplex PCR; TCRdb keeps in-frame clones, though not all of them. Here the sample spans 30,000 or so clones, about four fifths being singletons. The gene calls are TRBV5-1 and TRBJ1-1; 8 bases align to TRBD1. The input for sequencing was unsorted PBMCs, taken 3 years after starting antiretroviral therapy. This clonotype was obtained from a man aged 50-60 years with HIV. CDR3 sequence reads: CASSYPGTGNTEAFF. CDR3 DNA: TGCGCCAGCAGCTACCCCGGGACAGGGAACACTGAAGCTTTCTTT.